Listed here are 9 T cell receptor beta chains from one sample, sequenced in a study of CD8 T cells in ankylosing spondylitis. TCRdb reanalysed the 5' RACE reads using MiXCR and keeps one entry per CDR3 protein. This sample carries more than 25,000 distinct CDR3 sequences, 14% of them seen once, and the ten largest clones take approximately 35%. What was sequenced was blood. These receptors were taken from a male donor with ankylosing spondylitis or in good health (not recorded which).

This clonotype was seen a handful of times. The chain uses TRBV20-1 and TRBJ2-2; TRBD1 matches at 7 bases. Trimming cost V 0 bases and J 5 bases; bases outside gene matches: 6. CDR3 size: 15 residues. Per the germline V gene, CDR1 is DFQATT and CDR2 is SNEGSKA (reference sequence). CDR3 bases: TGCAGTGCTAGAGATCAACAGGGGTGGACCGGGGAGCTGTTTTTT. Amino acids: CSARDQQGWTGELFF.

The J gene is TRBJ1-4, the V gene TRBV4-3, with a possible D match to TRBD1 (5 bases). The CDR3 length is 16 residues. V lost 1 base, J lost 5 bases, and 14 bases lay in between. Germline CDR1 reads LGHNA; CDR2 reads YSLEER. The CDR3: CASSQVTVGGNEKLFF. The CDR3, as DNA: TGCGCCAGCAGCCAAGTAACTGTGGGGGGAAATGAAAAACTGTTTTTT.

CDR3 amino acids: CASSPIPSGRVETQYF. Written as DNA, the CDR3 is TGCGCCAGCAGCCCCATCCCTAGCGGGAGGGTGGAGACCCAGTACTTC. The rearrangement uses TRBV4-1 and TRBJ2-5, with TRBD2 matching 12 bases. J lost 5 bases, V lost 4 bases, and 8 bases had no gene match. The CDR3 spans 16 residues. Per germline, CDR1 MGHRA and CDR2 YSYEKL.

CDR3 amino acids: CASSQGQGNTDTQYF. The CDR3, as DNA: TGCGCCAGCAGCCAAGGACAGGGGAACACAGATACGCAGTATTTT. The chain couples TRBV4-3 to TRBJ2-3; 8 bases are a match to TRBD1. The CDR3 covers 15 residues. CDR1 is LGHNA and CDR2 is YSLEER in the germline V gene. V was pared by 1 base and J by 2 bases, with 2 bases of the junction left unmatched.

The chain recombines TRBV5-1 with TRBJ2-7, with 11 bases identical to TRBD2. The CDR3 loop spans 14 amino acids. Per the germline V gene, CDR1 is SGHRS and CDR2 is YFSETQ. V was clipped by 2 bases and J by 5 bases; unmatched bases: 3. CDR3 region: CASSFTSGSNEQYF. The CDR3 nucleotides are TGCGCCAGCAGCTTCACTAGCGGGAGTAACGAGCAGTACTTC.

The rearrangement uses TRBV27 and TRBJ2-2; no reliable D call. In germline, CDR1 is MNHEY, CDR2 SMNVEV (reference sequence). Trimming stripped 2 bases from V and 8 bases from J, with 15 bases between. This CDR3 spans 15 amino acids. CDR3 residues: CASSLNPRTRGELFF. The CDR3 DNA is TGTGCCAGCAGTTTAAATCCGCGAACCCGGGGGGAGCTGTTTTTT.

This chain uses TRBV12-3 or TRBV12-4 with TRBJ2-5; 12 nucleotides line up with TRBD2. CDR3 length: 14 amino acids. Trimming at V came to 5 bases and at J to 3 bases, leaving 1 base not matched to a gene. The CDR3 spells CASSRTSGKETQYF. CDR3 nucleotide sequence: TGTGCCAGCAGTCGGACTAGCGGGAAAGAGACCCAGTACTTC.

The chain combines TRBV14 with TRBJ2-2; D call uncertain. This CDR3 is built from 14 residues. V gave up 4 bases and J gave up 3 bases, with 9 bases separating them. Germline CDR1 and CDR2: SGHDN and FVKESK. DNA for the CDR3: TGTGCCAGCAGCCGGACCCGGGACACCGGGGAGCTGTTTTTT. Translated: CASSRTRDTGELFF. Filled out from reference TRBV14 and TRBJ2-2, the complete variable domain reads EAGVTQFPSHSVIEKGQTVTLRCDPISGHDNLYWYRRVMGKEIKFLLHFVKESKQDESGMPNNRFLAERTGGTYSTLKVQPAELEDSGVYFCASSRTRDTGELFFGEGSRLTVL.

This clonotype was found a few times. V and J are TRBV12-3 or TRBV12-4 and TRBJ2-2; D unclear. CDR3 length equals 12 residues. The V and J ends lost 2 bases and 7 bases respectively, with 5 bases between them. The chain's CDR3 is CASSLKFGELFF. The CDR3 nucleotides are TGTGCCAGCAGTTTAAAATTCGGGGAGCTGTTTTTT.